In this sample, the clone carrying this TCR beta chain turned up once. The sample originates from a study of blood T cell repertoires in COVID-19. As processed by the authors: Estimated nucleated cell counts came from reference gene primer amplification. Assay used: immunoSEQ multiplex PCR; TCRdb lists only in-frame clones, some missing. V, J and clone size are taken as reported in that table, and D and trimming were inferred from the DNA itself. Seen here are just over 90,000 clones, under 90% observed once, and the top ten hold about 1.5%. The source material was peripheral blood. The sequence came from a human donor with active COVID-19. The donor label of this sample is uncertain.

The CDR3 region is CASSLERGEQYF. The CDR3 nucleotides are TGTGCCAGCAGCTTGGAACGGGGCGAGCAGTACTTC. The genes are TRBV5-5 and TRBJ2-7, with TRBD2 as a possible D gene (5 bases). The germline V gene encodes CDR1 SGHKS and CDR2 YYEKEE (reference sequence). Trimming took 0 bases from V and 6 from J, leaving 7 bases between them. The CDR3 consists of 12 residues.